This T cell receptor beta chain is drawn from a study of T cells after yellow fever vaccination. Only a few counts were recorded for this clonotype. The CDR3 runs 13 residues. V was pared by 3 bases and J by 3 bases, with 5 bases between. TCRdb ran MiXCR on the 5' RACE reads and lists one entry per CDR3 protein. The sample has a few hundred thousand distinct CDR3 sequences, around 4.3% seen once; the top ten hold 19%. The receptor was isolated from a man between 18 and 35 years old who received the YFV17D yellow fever vaccine. V is TRBV12-3 or TRBV12-4 and J is TRBJ1-4; D uncertain. The starting material was PBMCs, obtained 15 days after the yellow fever booster vaccination. The CDR3 reads CASSLLANEKLFF. In nucleotides, the CDR3 is TGTGCCAGCAGTTTGTTGGCTAATGAAAAACTGTTTTTT.